This entry features one T cell receptor beta chain sequence. This sample was taken from a study of patients and donors after allogeneic stem cell transplantation. From the RT-PCR reads, TCRdb called clonotypes with MiXCR, one entry per CDR3 protein. Among 150,000 to 200,000 distinct CDR3 sequences listed, 41% were seen once. The sequence was collected from a human donor who was either an allogeneic HSCT recipient or a stem cell or donor lymphocyte infusion donor (not recorded which). It is not recorded whose cells these are; they may come from a transplant donor. Sequencing input: blood, either unsorted or a sorted T cell fraction (not recorded which).

Written as DNA, the CDR3 is TGTGCCAGCAGCTTAGCACGGGGTGGCACAGATACGCAGTATTTT. It is translated as CASSLARGGTDTQYF. The J gene is TRBJ2-3, the V gene TRBV7-9; possibly TRBD2 for D (5 bases). Trimming left V 0 bases short and J 1 base short, with 8 bases between. The germline V gene encodes CDR1 SEHNR and CDR2 FQNEAQ (reference sequence). CDR3 size: 15 residues.